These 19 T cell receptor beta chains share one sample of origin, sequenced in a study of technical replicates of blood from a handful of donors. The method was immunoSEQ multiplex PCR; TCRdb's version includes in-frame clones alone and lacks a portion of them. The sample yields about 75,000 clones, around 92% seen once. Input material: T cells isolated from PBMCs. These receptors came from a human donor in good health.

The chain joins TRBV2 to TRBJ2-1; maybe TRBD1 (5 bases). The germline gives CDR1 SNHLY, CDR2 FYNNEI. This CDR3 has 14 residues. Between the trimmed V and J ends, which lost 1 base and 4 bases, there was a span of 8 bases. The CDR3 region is CASSEEGIYNEQFF. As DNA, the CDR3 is TGTGCCAGCAGTGAAGAGGGGATTTACAATGAGCAGTTCTTC.

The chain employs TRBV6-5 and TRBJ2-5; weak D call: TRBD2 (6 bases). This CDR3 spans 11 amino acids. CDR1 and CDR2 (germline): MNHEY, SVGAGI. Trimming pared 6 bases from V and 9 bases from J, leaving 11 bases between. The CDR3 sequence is CASRGGWAQYF. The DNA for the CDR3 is TGTGCCAGCAGGGGGGGTTGGGCCCAGTACTTC.

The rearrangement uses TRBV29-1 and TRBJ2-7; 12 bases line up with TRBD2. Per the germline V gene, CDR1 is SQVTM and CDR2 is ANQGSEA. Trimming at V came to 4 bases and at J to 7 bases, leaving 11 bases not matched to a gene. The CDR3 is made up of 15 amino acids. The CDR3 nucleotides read TGCAGCGTTGTACCTAGCGGGAGGGCCTATGGAGAGCAGTACTTC. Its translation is CSVVPSGRAYGEQYF.

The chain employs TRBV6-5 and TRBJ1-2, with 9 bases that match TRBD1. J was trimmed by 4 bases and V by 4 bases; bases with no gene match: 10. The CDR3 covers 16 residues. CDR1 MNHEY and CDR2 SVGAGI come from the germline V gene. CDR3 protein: CASSWPRQGGSYGYTF. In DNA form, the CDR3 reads TGTGCCAGCAGTTGGCCACGACAGGGGGGCTCCTATGGCTACACCTTC.

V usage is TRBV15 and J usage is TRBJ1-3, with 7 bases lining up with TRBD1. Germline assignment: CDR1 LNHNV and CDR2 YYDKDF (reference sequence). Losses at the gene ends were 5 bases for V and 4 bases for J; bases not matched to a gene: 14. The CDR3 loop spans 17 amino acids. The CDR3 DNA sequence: TGTGCCACCAGCCCCAGGGGACAGACGTTTTGGGGAAACACCATATATTTT. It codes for CATSPRGQTFWGNTIYF.

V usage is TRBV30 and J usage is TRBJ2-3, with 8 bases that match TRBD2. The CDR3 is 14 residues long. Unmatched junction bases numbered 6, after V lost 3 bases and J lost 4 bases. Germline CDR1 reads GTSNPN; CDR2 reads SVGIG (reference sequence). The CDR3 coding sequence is TGTGCCTGGAGGATCAGCGGGAGCTCAGATACGCAGTATTTT. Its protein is CAWRISGSSDTQYF. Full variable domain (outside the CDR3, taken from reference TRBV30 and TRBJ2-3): SQTIHQWPATLVQPVGSPLSLECTVEGTSNPNLYWYRQAAGRGLQLLFYSVGIGQISSEVPQNLSASRPQDRQFILSSKKLLLSDSGFYLCAWRISGSSDTQYFGPGTRLTVL.

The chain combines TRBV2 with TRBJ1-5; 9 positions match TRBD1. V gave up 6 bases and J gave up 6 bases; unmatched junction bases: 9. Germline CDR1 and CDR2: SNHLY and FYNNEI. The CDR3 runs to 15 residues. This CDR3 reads CASRPGTGNRQPQHF. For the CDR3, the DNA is TGTGCCAGCAGACCTGGGACAGGGAACCGTCAGCCCCAGCATTTT.

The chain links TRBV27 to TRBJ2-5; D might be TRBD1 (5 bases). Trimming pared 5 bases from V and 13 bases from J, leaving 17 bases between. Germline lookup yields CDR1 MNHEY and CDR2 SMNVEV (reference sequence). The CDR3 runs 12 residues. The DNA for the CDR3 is TGTGCCAGCAGTGCCATTGACAGACTCCTGTACTTC. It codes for CASSAIDRLLYF.

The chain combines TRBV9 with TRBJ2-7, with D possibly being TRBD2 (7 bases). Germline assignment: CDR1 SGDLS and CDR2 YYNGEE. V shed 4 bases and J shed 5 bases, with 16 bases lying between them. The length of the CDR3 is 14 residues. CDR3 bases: TGTGCCAGCAGCCCCGCGGGGGCTAGACACGAGCAGTACTTC. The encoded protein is CASSPAGARHEQYF.

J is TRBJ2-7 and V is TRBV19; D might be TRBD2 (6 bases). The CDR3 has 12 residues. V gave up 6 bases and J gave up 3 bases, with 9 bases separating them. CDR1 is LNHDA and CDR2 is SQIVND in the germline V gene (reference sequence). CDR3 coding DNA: TGTGCCAGTAGCCAGACTAGCTACGAGCAGTACTTC. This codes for CASSQTSYEQYF. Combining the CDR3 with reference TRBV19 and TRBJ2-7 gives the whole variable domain DGGITQSPKYLFRKEGQNVTLSCEQNLNHDAMYWYRQDPGQGLRLIYYSQIVNDFQKGDIAEGYSVSREKKESFPLTVTSAQKNPTAFYLCASSQTSYEQYFGPGTRLTVT.

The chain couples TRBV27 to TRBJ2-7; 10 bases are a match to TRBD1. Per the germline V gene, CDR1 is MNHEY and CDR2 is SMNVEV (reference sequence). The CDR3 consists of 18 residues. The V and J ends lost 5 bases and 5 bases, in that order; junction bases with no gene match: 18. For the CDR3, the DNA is TGTGCCAGCAGTCAACTATCGCCCCCGGGACAGGGGCCCAACGAGCAGTACTTC. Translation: CASSQLSPPGQGPNEQYF.

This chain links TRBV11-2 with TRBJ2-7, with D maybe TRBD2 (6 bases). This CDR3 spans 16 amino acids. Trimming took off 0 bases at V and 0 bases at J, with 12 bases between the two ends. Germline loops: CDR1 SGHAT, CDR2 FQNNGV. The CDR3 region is CASSLEGGRISYEQYF. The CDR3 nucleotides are TGTGCCAGCAGCTTAGAGGGGGGTCGTATCTCCTACGAGCAGTACTTC.

The CDR3, as DNA: TGTGCCAGCAGGTCAGACAGGGTCGCCACTGAAGCTTTCTTT. Protein: CASRSDRVATEAFF. V gene TRBV6-5 combines with J gene TRBJ1-1; 7 nucleotides match TRBD1. The CDR3 length is 14 residues. V was clipped by 6 bases and J by 4 bases; unmatched bases: 8. Germline-derived CDR1 and CDR2 are MNHEY and SVGAGI.

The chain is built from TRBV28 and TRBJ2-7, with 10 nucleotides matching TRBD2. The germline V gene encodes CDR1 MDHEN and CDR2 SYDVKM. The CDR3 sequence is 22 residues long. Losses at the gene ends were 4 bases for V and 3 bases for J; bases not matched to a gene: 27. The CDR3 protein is CASSSPGLAAFVSTRKFYEQYF. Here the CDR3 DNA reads TGTGCCAGCAGTTCCCCCGGACTAGCGGCCTTCGTTTCTACGAGAAAATTCTACGAGCAGTACTTC.

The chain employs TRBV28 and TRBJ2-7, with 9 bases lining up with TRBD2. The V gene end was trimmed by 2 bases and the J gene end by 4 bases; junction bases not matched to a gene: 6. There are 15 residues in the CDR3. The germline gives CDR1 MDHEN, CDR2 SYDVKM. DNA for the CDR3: TGTGCCAGCAGTTTAGTGGCGGGAGGGCCGTACGAGCAGTACTTC. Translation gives CASSLVAGGPYEQYF.

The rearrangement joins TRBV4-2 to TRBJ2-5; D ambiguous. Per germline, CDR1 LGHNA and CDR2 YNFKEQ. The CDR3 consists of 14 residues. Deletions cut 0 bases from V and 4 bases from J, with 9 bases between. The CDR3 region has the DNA TGTGCCAGCAGCCAAGATATCTGGAGAGAGACCCAGTACTTC. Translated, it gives CASSQDIWRETQYF.

The CDR3 is CASSWAITPGNTIYF. CDR3 nucleotide sequence: TGTGCCAGCAGTTGGGCCATAACCCCTGGAAACACCATATATTTT. J is TRBJ1-3 and V is TRBV6-6, with D unresolved. Per germline, CDR1 MNHNY and CDR2 SVGAGI (reference sequence). Trimming cost V 4 bases and J 2 bases, with 12 bases left between them. The length of the CDR3 is 15 residues.

DNA for the CDR3: TGTGCCAGTAGTGACTCGAACACTGAAGCTTTCTTT. Protein sequence: CASSDSNTEAFF. The chain has TRBV19 and TRBJ1-1; D is unresolved. The germline gives CDR1 LNHDA, CDR2 SQIVND (reference sequence). This CDR3 has 12 amino acids. The V end lost 5 bases, the J end lost 1 base, and 5 bases lay between the germline ends. Based on the CDR3 plus reference TRBV19 and TRBJ1-1, the full variable domain is DGGITQSPKYLFRKEGQNVTLSCEQNLNHDAMYWYRQDPGQGLRLIYYSQIVNDFQKGDIAEGYSVSREKKESFPLTVTSAQKNPTAFYLCASSDSNTEAFFGQGTRLTVV.

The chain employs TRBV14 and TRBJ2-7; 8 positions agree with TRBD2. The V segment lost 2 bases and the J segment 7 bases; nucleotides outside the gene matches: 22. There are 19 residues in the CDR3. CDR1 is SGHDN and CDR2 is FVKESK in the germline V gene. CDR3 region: CASSQLYLGRAGDSREQYF. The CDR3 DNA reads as TGTGCCAGCAGCCAACTTTATTTGGGACGAGCGGGAGATAGTAGGGAGCAGTACTTC.